This T cell receptor (beta chain) appears in the sequencing data of a study of neurological immune-mediated disorders. The time point was: longitudinal time-point 1 (baseline). From 2 million PBMCs stored at -80 C, the unsorted libraries were generated. This clonotype has ten or more counts. Its antigen remains unidentified. Study findings and constraints: The highest TCR clonal expansion occurred in HTLV-1-associated myelopathy; multiple sclerosis fell below healthy controls.

With 4 bases clipped from V and 4 bases from J, the junction kept 11 bases outside the gene matches. The germline CDR1 and CDR2 sequences are SGHRS and YFSETQ. The CDR3 runs 16 residues. The authors made cDNA by 5'RACE with 10-nucleotide random UMIs. TCRdb redid the calling of the 5' RACE reads with MiXCR, one entry per CDR3 protein. The sample lists tens of thousands of distinct CDR3 sequences; roughly an eighth were seen once. The chain uses TRBV5-1 and TRBJ2-1, with 7 bases lining up with TRBD2. Sequences were obtained from PBMCs. This TCR was recovered from a female donor with HTLV-1-associated myelopathy (HAM/TSP). CDR3 nucleotides: TGCGCCAGCAGCCCGGAACCGGGGGGATCGTACAATGAGCAGTTCTTC. It codes for CASSPEPGGSYNEQFF.